One and the same sample provided the 6 T cell receptor beta chains below, sequenced in a study of T cell changes during pregnancy in multiple sclerosis. Data came from immunoSEQ multiplex PCR; TCRdb stores just in-frame clones and leaves some out. The sample has tens of thousands of clones; roughly 91% are singletons. Sequencing was performed on peripheral blood, taken after pregnancy. These receptor sequences come from a female donor in good health, enrolled as a control in a pregnancy study.

The chain combines TRBV27 with TRBJ1-4; TRBD1 is a possible D gene (5 bases). Trimming pared 3 bases from V and 2 bases from J, leaving 16 bases between. This CDR3 has 17 amino acids. Germline CDR1 MNHEY, CDR2 SMNVEV (reference sequence). The CDR3 loop is CASSFFARGVTNEKLFF. The CDR3 bases are TGTGCCAGCAGTTTTTTCGCACGGGGGGTGACTAATGAAAAACTGTTTTTT. The full variable domain, completed using reference TRBV27 and TRBJ1-4, is EAQVTQNPRYLITVTGKKLTVTCSQNMNHEYMSWYRQDPGLGLRQIYYSMNVEVTDKGDVPEGYKVSRKEKRNFPLILESPSPNQTSLYFCASSFFARGVTNEKLFFGSGTQLSVL.

This chain links TRBV10-3 with TRBJ2-7, with D maybe TRBD2 (5 bases). The germline CDR1 and CDR2 sequences are ENHRY and SYGVKD. The CDR3 runs 17 residues. V was pared by 6 bases and J by 0 bases, with 21 bases between. CDR3 amino acids: CAISPPEGAISSYEQYF. The CDR3, as DNA: TGTGCCATCAGCCCTCCTGAGGGAGCAATCAGCTCCTACGAGCAGTACTTC.

V is TRBV6-5 and J is TRBJ1-3; no firm D call. CDR3 length: 15 amino acids. Germline V gives CDR1 MNHEY, CDR2 SVGAGI. With 2 bases removed from V and 0 bases from J, the gap between germline ends came to 8 bases. DNA of the CDR3: TGTGCCAGCAGTTACCCCGATAGCTCTGGAAACACCATATATTTT. Translating it yields CASSYPDSSGNTIYF.

The chain joins TRBV19 to TRBJ2-7, with TRBD1 as a possible D gene (6 bases). The length of the CDR3 is 14 residues. V dropped 7 bases and J dropped 6 bases, with 19 bases sitting between them. The germline V gene encodes CDR1 LNHDA and CDR2 SQIVND (reference sequence). This CDR3 reads CASTPGHLAGEQYF. In DNA form, the CDR3 reads TGTGCCAGTACGCCGGGACATCTTGCGGGCGAGCAGTACTTC.

This clone was recorded once. The chain links TRBV7-9 to TRBJ2-1, with a possible D match to TRBD2 (6 bases). Germline V gives CDR1 SEHNR, CDR2 FQNEAQ (reference sequence). Trimming cost V 1 base and J 9 bases, with 10 bases left between them. There are 13 residues in the CDR3. CDR3 in amino acids: CASSLVRESEQFF. The CDR3 DNA reads TGTGCCAGCAGCTTAGTCCGGGAGTCTGAGCAGTTCTTC.

This clone occurred a few times. V gene TRBV2 combines with J gene TRBJ1-6; tentatively, D is TRBD1 (6 bases). Germline assignment: CDR1 SNHLY and CDR2 FYNNEI. This CDR3 contains 13 residues. The V and J ends lost 8 bases and 6 bases respectively, with 11 bases between them. The CDR3 bases are TGTGCCAGCGGGGAGGGGGGTAATTCACCCCTCCACTTT. Protein product: CASGEGGNSPLHF.